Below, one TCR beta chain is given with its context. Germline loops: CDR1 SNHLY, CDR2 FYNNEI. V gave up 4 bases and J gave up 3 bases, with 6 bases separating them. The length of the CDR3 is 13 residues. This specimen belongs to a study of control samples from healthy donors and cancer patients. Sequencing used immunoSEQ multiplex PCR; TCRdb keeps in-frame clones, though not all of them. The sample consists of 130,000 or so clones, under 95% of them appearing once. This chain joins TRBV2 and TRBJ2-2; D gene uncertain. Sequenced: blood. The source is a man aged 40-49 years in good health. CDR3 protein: CASSGQYTGELFF. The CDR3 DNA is TGTGCCAGCAGTGGGCAATACACCGGGGAGCTGTTTTTT.